The clone carrying this TCR beta chain was found once. Its antigen is still unknown. Repertoires were generated with immunoSEQ multiplex PCR, while TCRdb's copy carries only in-frame clones and drops some. Here the sample spans tens of thousands of clones, 90% to 95% being singletons. The data were obtained in a study of graft-versus-host responses after intestinal transplantation. Overall study context: Anti-thymocyte globulin induction was given to all recipients, followed by tacrolimus and steroids for two to four years. Study-wide results and caveats: The study associated peak circulating GvH clone levels with early post-transplant HvG declines. Recipient marrow harbored GvH clones, some of which surfaced first in ileum or blood.

Trimming left V 2 bases short and J 4 bases short, with 15 bases between. The CDR3 consists of 15 residues. CDR1 SGDLS and CDR2 YYNGEE come from the germline V gene. This receptor was obtained from a human patient who received an intestinal transplant, so some T cells may come from the graft donor. The sequences come from PBMCs, collected around 27 months after a first intestinal transplant, on the day of a second. The V gene is TRBV9, the J gene TRBJ1-1; tentatively, D is TRBD1 (5 bases). In DNA form, the CDR3 reads TGTGCCAGCAGCGTCCGAGGGGAGGCCAGCACTGAAGCTTTCTTT. It translates to CASSVRGEASTEAFF.